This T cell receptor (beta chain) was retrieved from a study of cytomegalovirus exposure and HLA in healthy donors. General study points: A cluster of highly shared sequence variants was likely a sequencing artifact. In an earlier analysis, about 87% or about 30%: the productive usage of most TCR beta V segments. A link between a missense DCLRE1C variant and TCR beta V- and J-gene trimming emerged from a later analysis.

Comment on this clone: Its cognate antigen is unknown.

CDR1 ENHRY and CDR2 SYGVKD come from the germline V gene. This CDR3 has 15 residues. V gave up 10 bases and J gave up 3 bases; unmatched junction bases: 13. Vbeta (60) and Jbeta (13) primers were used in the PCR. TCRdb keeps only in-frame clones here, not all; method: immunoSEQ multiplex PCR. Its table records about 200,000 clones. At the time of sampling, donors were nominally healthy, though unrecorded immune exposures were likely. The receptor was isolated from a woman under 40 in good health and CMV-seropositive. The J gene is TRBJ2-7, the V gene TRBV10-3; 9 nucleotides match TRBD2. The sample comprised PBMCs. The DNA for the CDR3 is TGTGCCACCCTTGGAGCGGGGGGCGGCCACTACGAGCAGTACTTC. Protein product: CATLGAGGGHYEQYF.